This note documents a single T cell receptor (beta chain) sequence. This clonotype was seen ten or more times. Its antigen is currently not known. No much larger clonotype is one base removed from it; base qualities were not supplied. Reading the germline V gene gives CDR1 MNHEY and CDR2 SVGEGT. Including the terminal cysteine and phenylalanine, the CDR3 comprises 14 residues. This entry keeps only the CDR3 DNA: 42 bases, framed from base 1. Relative to germline, V is missing 5 bases and J is missing 7 bases, with 4 bases of the junction outside any gene match. The entry originates in a study of neurological immune-mediated disorders (dated by TCRdb to the late 2010s). Context from the whole study: Peripheral blood TCR-beta repertoires from patients with HTLV-I-associated myelopathy (HAM/TSP), patients with multiple sclerosis, and healthy controls were compared in the study using UMI-based sequencing. The roughly 99 TCR-beta libraries covered PBMC samples along with longitudinal samples, technical triplicates, and paired sorted CD4+ and CD8+ T-cell subsets. The cohort comprised 68 subjects: approximately 15 HAM/TSP patients, approximately 34 multiple sclerosis patients and approximately 20 healthy controls. Overall study outcomes, separate from this receptor: TCR clonal expansion was highest in HAM/TSP patients and lowest in MS patients, with MS patients falling below even healthy controls. No identical CDR3 amino acid sequences were shared among expanded clones across subjects, suggesting private TCR-beta repertoires in all groups.

To synthesize cDNA, template-switch 5'RACE was performed with a primer carrying a 10-nucleotide random unique molecular identifier so that each TCR transcript was tagged. Every sequencing run covered 15-18 subjects and yielded more than 200 million TCR-beta sequences. The RNeasy kit was used to extract total RNA. Using the KAPA Real-time Library Amplification kit, TCR-beta VDJ regions were amplified with primers for the TCR constant region and the 5'RACE anchor. A first PCR added sample indexes and Illumina adaptors, after which a second PCR increased the library yield. After Ampure bead purification, the roughly 650 bp TCR product was size-selected on a 2% E-gel SizeSelection system. Before pooling, library quality was checked on a Bioanalyzer, concentration was measured with Qubit, and libraries were quantified with the Kapa Library Quantification kit. An Illumina HiSeq 2500 was used to sequence the libraries paired-end at 2 x 150 bp. To increase sequence diversity, about 25-31% phiX was spiked into each library pool. For the original study's pipeline: Quality-filtered reads were processed with the UMI-based MiGEC pipeline, and over 80% of raw TCR sequences were removed by the MiGEC pipeline during error correction. IMGT germline references were used for aligning VDJ genes, and each clonotype was defined as a unique CDR3 amino acid sequence together with its V-J genes. Clonal expansion, Shannon diversity and CDR3 relatedness (CalcPairwiseDistances, ClusterSamples) were evaluated with VDJtools, and phylogenetic trees were built with CLCbio workbench. A clone was classed as expanded if it had 8 or more unique UMIs, a cutoff based on coefficient-of-variation modelling across technical triplicates. In TCRdb, the public reads were trimmed at Q25 with fastp and aligned with MiXCR, with productive beta chains retained. Each CDR3 protein appears once, grouped with its most common genes and DNA. In this record, the V and J calls reflect TCRdb's handling and not the investigators' own analysis. The sample includes 18,000 or so distinct CDR3 sequences, with less than 15% observed a single time. The leading ten clones occupy approximately 8% of the sample.

TCR libraries for sorted subsets were made from 1 million sorted CD4+ or CD8+ T cells. PBMCs were separated from peripheral blood using Ficoll-Hypaque density gradient centrifugation and then cryopreserved in liquid nitrogen. The study also sequenced paired sorted CD4+ and CD8+ subsets from healthy controls, HAM/TSP patients and MS patients. The sequence was obtained from a woman aged 55-69 years with HTLV-1-associated myelopathy (HAM/TSP). Sample: CD4+ T cells from blood. The receptor chain draws on TRBV6-2 or TRBV6-3 and TRBJ2-1, and TRBD2 matches 11 of the central bases. The bases are TGTGCCAGCAGTCTAGCGGGGGGCCAAAATGAGCAGTTCTTC. It specifies CASSLAGGQNEQFF.